This T cell receptor (beta chain) was recorded in a study of regulatory T cells in long-lasting Graves disease. Across the whole study: Patients with persistent Graves' disease had over 5 years of antithyroid drugs and persistent TSH receptor antibodies. Findings of the study overall: Persistent Graves' patients showed less TCR diversity than newly diagnosed patients showed.

Germline values: CDR1 LNHDA, CDR2 SQIVND (reference sequence). This CDR3 has 15 amino acids. V was trimmed by 0 bases and J by 0 bases, leaving 8 bases between them. Note on this clonotype: Its antigen remains unknown.

Library construction for TCR beta used iRepertoire HTBI primers and Arm-PCR of CDR3 regions. TCRdb ran MiXCR on the multiplex PCR reads and lists one entry per CDR3 protein. The data show more than 650,000 distinct CDR3 sequences, around 30% seen once. Time point in this sample: persistent/refractory GD, antithyroid drugs over 5 years with positive TRAb. The TCR library was made from RNA that had been extracted from PBMCs in TRIzol. All patients originated from an endocrinology department located in Xi'an, China. This clonotype was obtained from a female donor with Graves disease. The chain couples TRBV19 to TRBJ1-2; D is undetermined. The sequences come from peripheral blood mononuclear cells (PBMCs), collected when the disease was refractory, from a patient treated with antithyroid drugs. The CDR3 loop reads CASSIDRRTNYGYTF. CDR3 sequence (DNA): TGTGCCAGTAGTATAGATCGACGGACTAACTATGGCTACACCTTC.